These T cell receptor beta chains were read from a single sample in a study of blood T cells in healthy people across ages. MiXCR, applied by TCRdb to the 5' RACE reads, yields one record per CDR3 protein. The repertoire includes about 1,500,000 distinct CDR3 sequences, 28% of them detected once, and roughly 8% sits in the top ten. The sample taken for sequencing was blood. All receptors come from a woman in her 30s in good health. Each CDR3 is given with its conserved first and last residue. Fields, in order: clone size, V gene, J gene, D gene, CDR3 DNA, CDR3 protein. A D gene is named only where the DNA matches it firmly. Size is omitted from some rows. Given values are once, few, many or a class for expanded clones.

>.|TRBV6-2/TRBV6-3|TRBJ2-1|.
TGTGCCAGCAGTTACGGTCTACCAGTTCTCCCGTCTAATGAGCAGTTCTTC
CASSYGLPVLPSNEQFF
>few|TRBV20-1|TRBJ2-3|.
TGCAGTGCTAGAGTAGGGGTGGGCACAGATACGCAGTATTTT
CSARVGVGTDTQYF
>.|TRBV12-3/TRBV12-4|TRBJ2-3|.
TGTGCCAGCACGCGAGGGAAGGCGGATATGCAATATTTT
CASTRGKADMQYF
>many|TRBV9|TRBJ2-4|TRBD1
TGTGCCAGCAGCGACGGACAGGGCAAAAACATTCAGTACTTC
CASSDGQGKNIQYF
>once|TRBV5-5|TRBJ2-7|.
TGTGCCAGCGGCTTTGATGACCACGAGCAGTACTTC
CASGFDDHEQYF
>few|TRBV25-1|TRBJ1-6|TRBD1
TGTGCCAGCAGTGAGACAGGGCGTTCACCCCTCCACTTT
CASSETGRSPLHF
>.|TRBV5-5|TRBJ2-5|.
TGTGCCAGCACCCTCGGGAAGGACCAGTACTTC
CASTLGKDQYF
>.|TRBV10-3|TRBJ1-1|.
TGTGCCATCAGTGGGGCAGAGAACACTGAAGCTTTCTTT
CAISGAENTEAFF
>few|TRBV6-8|TRBJ2-6|TRBD1
TGTGCCAGCAGTTACCCAAAATGGACAGGTCTACTCTCTGGGGCCAACGTCCGGACTTTC
CASSYPKWTGLLSGANVRTF
>.|TRBV7-2|TRBJ2-5|.
TGTGCCAGCAGCTTATATATGAAGACCCAGTACTTC
CASSLYMKTQYF
>few|TRBV10-3|TRBJ2-1|.
TGTGCCATCAGTGAGTCGAGTGTCAATGAGCAGTTCTTC
CAISESSVNEQFF
>many|TRBV6-1|TRBJ2-3|TRBD1
TGTGCCACTGAGACAGGGTCTAGCACAGATACGCAGTATTTT
CATETGSSTDTQYF
>.|TRBV27|TRBJ1-5|.
TGTGCCAGCAGTCCTGTGATGTCGGGGAAAAATCAGCCCCAGCATTTT
CASSPVMSGKNQPQHF
>.|TRBV29-1|TRBJ2-4|TRBD2
TGCAGCGTAGCCGGGACTAGCCGAAGGGGGTCCAAGCAGTACTTC
CSVAGTSRRGSKQYF
>few|TRBV18|TRBJ2-7|TRBD1
TGTGCCAGCTCACCCGACAGGGGTGGAATGGAGCAGTACTTC
CASSPDRGGMEQYF
>many|TRBV10-3|TRBJ1-5|TRBD1
TGTGCCACGAAAGACAGGGAAGATCAGCCCCAGCATTTT
CATKDREDQPQHF
>.|TRBV12-3/TRBV12-4|TRBJ1-1|TRBD1
TGTGCCAGCAGTCCGGACAGGTGGAATAAAGAAGCTTTCTTT
CASSPDRWNKEAFF
>.|TRBV5-1|TRBJ2-7|TRBD1
TGCGCCAGCCTGGGACAGGGGGTCTACGAGCAGTACTTC
CASLGQGVYEQYF
>once|TRBV18|TRBJ2-7|.
TGTGCCAACTCACCACCGTCGGGACAAGACGAGCAGTACTTC
CANSPPSGQDEQYF
>many|TRBV12-3/TRBV12-4|TRBJ2-5|TRBD1
TGTGCCAGCAGTCCCCTTGGGACAGGGGAGACCCAGTACTTC
CASSPLGTGETQYF
>.|TRBV7-9|TRBJ2-7|TRBD1
TGTGCCAGCAGCCTAGGACAGGGCAGGAGTTGGGAGCAGTACTTC
CASSLGQGRSWEQYF
>few|TRBV20-1|TRBJ1-5|TRBD1
TGCAGTGCTCGACAGGGCAGTATCAATCAGCCCCAGCATTTT
CSARQGSINQPQHF
>.|TRBV20-1|TRBJ2-2|TRBD1
TGCAGTGCTAGTACCGACAGGGAGAGAACCGGGGAGCGGTTTTTT
CSASTDRERTGERFF
>.|TRBV2|TRBJ2-5|TRBD2
TGTGCCAGCACCCAGACTAGCGGGGAAGAGACCCAGTACTTC
CASTQTSGEETQYF
>many|TRBV20-1|TRBJ2-1|TRBD2
TGCAGTGCTAGGGCTAATGGACTAGCGCTAAACAATGAGCAGTTCTTC
CSARANGLALNNEQFF
>.|TRBV14|TRBJ2-1|.
TGTGCCAGCAGCTTCAGGGGGAGGGAAAATGAGCAGTTCTTC
CASSFRGRENEQFF
>few|TRBV3-1|TRBJ1-2|.
TGTGCCAGCAGCCCCCGGGACTCACGTTACAATGGCTACACCTTC
CASSPRDSRYNGYTF
>.|TRBV5-1|TRBJ2-5|.
TGCGCCAGCAGCCTAGGAGGTGGACGGGGCCAAGAGACCCAGTACTTC
CASSLGGGRGQETQYF
>.|TRBV6-1|TRBJ2-4|.
TGTGCCAGCAGTGAAGTGTGGACAGCAGACCTCCTAGCCAAAAACATTCAGTACTTC
CASSEVWTADLLAKNIQYF
>.|TRBV5-4|TRBJ2-3|TRBD1
TGTGCCAGCAGCTTGCCGGGACAGACCATAGATACGCAGTATTTT
CASSLPGQTIDTQYF